These 2 T cell receptor beta chains were sequenced from one sample in a study of OX40 agonist ivuxolimab in advanced cancers. Library generation was performed with the immunoSEQ multiplex PCR assay. TCRdb holds this immuneACCESS table with in-frame rearrangements only. Some clones are missing; in checked studies, unresolved V genes explain under half, and the rest has no known cause. Within this sample are fewer than 75,000 clones, with about 88% of them counted one time only. The top ten clonotypes cover around 0.65% of the sample. Sequenced material: CD4+ or CD8+ T cells sorted from blood, taken in a trial of the OX40 agonist ivuxolimab. These receptors were obtained from an adult with an advanced solid tumor such as melanoma, head and neck, liver or kidney cancer.

This sequence joins TRBV10-2 and TRBJ1-4; D possibly corresponds to TRBD1 (5 bases). CDR1 WSHSY and CDR2 SAAADI come from the germline V gene. Between the trimmed V and J ends, which lost 6 bases and 6 bases, there was a span of 14 bases. CDR3 size: 14 residues. The CDR3 spells CASSPTAIDEKLFF. The DNA for the CDR3 is TGCGCCAGCAGCCCGACAGCGATAGATGAAAAACTGTTTTTT.

The sample holds a few counts of this clone. The chain combines TRBV18 with TRBJ2-2, with no clear D. Germline CDR1 KGHSH, CDR2 LQKENI. V was shortened by 1 base and J by 4 bases, with 13 bases between the two germline ends. This CDR3 comprises 16 residues. CDR3 nucleotides: TGTGCCAGCTCACCACGAGTGGCCTTTAGCACCGGGGAGCTGTTTTTT. The encoded protein is CASSPRVAFSTGELFF.